The 20 T cell receptor beta chains below were found in one sample sequenced in a study of blood T cell repertoires in COVID-19. Some clones are missing from TCRdb's copy, which holds only in-frame ones; the method was immunoSEQ multiplex PCR. The repertoire includes around 140,000 clones, around 87% of them detected once, and roughly 2.5% sits in the top ten. Material: peripheral blood. Every receptor here comes from a man over 45 with active COVID-19.

The gene calls are TRBV5-5 and TRBJ1-1, with D maybe TRBD1 (6 bases). This CDR3 comprises 16 residues. Germline V gene sequence: CDR1 SGHKS, CDR2 YYEKEE (reference sequence). V gave up 4 bases and J gave up 0 bases, with 16 bases separating them. The CDR3 DNA reads as TGTGCCAGCAGCCCCCGACAGGCACGCATGAACACTGAAGCTTTCTTT. Translated: CASSPRQARMNTEAFF.

This rearrangement joins TRBV18 to TRBJ2-3; 7 nucleotides match TRBD2. The CDR3 has 15 residues. J lost 6 bases, V lost 3 bases, and 9 bases had no gene match. Looked up from germline, CDR1 is KGHSH and CDR2 is LQKENI. CDR3 in DNA: TGTGCCAGCTCACCCAGCGGGGTCCCCGGCGATACGCAGTATTTT. As protein: CASSPSGVPGDTQYF.

The V and J genes are TRBV6-6 and TRBJ1-2; 7 positions agree with TRBD1. V lost 5 bases to trimming and J lost 8 bases; unmatched junction nucleotides: 8. From germline, CDR1 is MNHNY and CDR2 SVGAGI (reference sequence). The CDR3 sequence is 13 residues long. The CDR3, as DNA: TGTGCCAGCAGTCCCCGACAGGGTGCAGGCTACACCTTC. Its protein is CASSPRQGAGYTF.

The chain recombines TRBV15 with TRBJ2-2; D is unclear. This CDR3 spans 14 amino acids. Germline V gene lookup returns CDR1 LNHNV and CDR2 YYDKDF (reference sequence). V was clipped by 1 base and J by 5 bases, with 8 bases between them. CDR3 region: CATSRGRETGELFF. The CDR3 bases are TGTGCCACCAGCAGAGGAAGAGAGACCGGGGAGCTGTTTTTT.

The chain is built from TRBV5-4 and TRBJ2-7, with a possible D match to TRBD1 (6 bases). The germline V and J ends were trimmed by 4 bases and 5 bases, with 13 bases remaining between them. CDR1 and CDR2 (germline): SGHNT, YYREEE (reference sequence). The CDR3 extends over 13 amino acids. The CDR3 DNA reads TGTGCCAGCAGCCGGACAGTTGAGGACGAGCAGTACTTC. It is translated as CASSRTVEDEQYF. Variable domain in full (rest from reference TRBV5-4 and TRBJ2-7): ETGVTQSPTHLIKTRGQQVTLRCSSQSGHNTVSWYQQALGQGPQFIFQYYREEENGRGNFPPRFSGLQFPNYSSELNVNALELDDSALYLCASSRTVEDEQYFGPGTRLTVT.

The chain recombines TRBV11-3 with TRBJ2-5; 8 positions match TRBD2. CDR1 is SGHNT and CDR2 is YENEEA in the germline V gene. V lost 2 bases to trimming and J lost 9 bases; unmatched junction nucleotides: 8. CDR3 length: 14 residues. The CDR3 spells CASSLNSAGAPQYF. Written as DNA, the CDR3 is TGTGCCAGCAGCTTAAATTCAGCGGGGGCCCCCCAGTACTTC.

The rearrangement joins TRBV6-5 to TRBJ2-1; D is possibly TRBD1 (6 bases). The CDR3 runs to 14 residues. Germline loops: CDR1 MNHEY, CDR2 SVGAGI. Trimming pared 5 bases from V and 2 bases from J, leaving 10 bases between. CDR3 in DNA: TGTGCCAGCAGTAGTCGACAGGCCTACAATGAGCAGTTCTTC. Residues: CASSSRQAYNEQFF.

The V and J genes are TRBV3-1 (or the pseudogene TRBV3-2) and TRBJ2-7, with a tentative D call TRBD1 (5 bases). V lost 4 bases, J lost 10 bases, and 11 bases lay in between. Germline-derived CDR1 and CDR2 are LGHDT and YNNKEL (reference sequence). The CDR3 runs 11 residues. The CDR3 sequence: CASSLGTGQYF. In DNA, the CDR3 is TGTGCCAGCAGCCTGGGAACAGGCCAGTACTTC.

The chain joins TRBV5-4 to TRBJ2-3, with 9 bases that match TRBD2. V lost 0 bases, J lost 2 bases, and 4 bases stayed unmatched. In germline, CDR1 is SGHNT, CDR2 YYREEE (reference sequence). The CDR3 covers 16 residues. In nucleotides, the CDR3 is TGTGCCAGCAGCTTGGGTTTAGCGGGGGCCACAGATACGCAGTATTTT. This sequence encodes CASSLGLAGATDTQYF.

J is TRBJ2-2 and V is TRBV9, with D unclear. The germline gives CDR1 SGDLS, CDR2 YYNGEE. Between the trimmed V and J ends, which lost 0 bases and 0 bases, there was a span of 9 bases. There are 16 residues in the CDR3. The CDR3 reads CASSVGSTPNTGELFF. DNA for the CDR3: TGTGCCAGCAGCGTAGGGAGTACCCCGAACACCGGGGAGCTGTTTTTT.

V is TRBV9 and J is TRBJ1-5; D is perhaps TRBD1 (6 bases). The germline CDR1 and CDR2 sequences are SGDLS and YYNGEE. This CDR3 is built from 15 residues. V lost 3 bases and J lost 2, with 12 bases in between. CDR3 residues: CASSEGGEGNQPQHF. The CDR3 bases are TGTGCCAGCAGCGAGGGGGGGGAGGGCAATCAGCCCCAGCATTTT.

The chain uses TRBV3-1 (or the pseudogene TRBV3-2) and TRBJ1-1; D ambiguous. This CDR3 is built from 14 residues. CDR1 LGHDT and CDR2 YNNKEL come from the germline V gene (reference sequence). The V gene lost 1 base and the J gene lost 2 bases, with 8 bases spanning the gap. CDR3 sequence: CASSQAAGNTEAFF. The CDR3, as DNA: TGTGCCAGCAGCCAAGCAGCAGGAAACACTGAAGCTTTCTTT.

The rearrangement links TRBV21-1 to TRBJ1-6. TRBV21-1 is described as a pseudogene. The CDR3 contains 16 residues. The CDR3 nucleotides are TGTGCCAGCAGCAAGTGGGAGGGGCAGTACAATTCACCCCTCCACTTT. Its translation is CASSKWEGQYNSPLHF.

This chain links TRBV6-5 with TRBJ2-1, with TRBD1 matching over 7 bases. Germline CDR1 MNHEY, CDR2 SVGAGI. Trimming removed 8 bases from V and 7 bases from J; junction bases left unmatched: 11. The CDR3 covers 14 residues. The CDR3 DNA reads TGTGCCAGCGAGCGTTTAGGGGGCCGGAATGAGCAGTTCTTC. This gives the protein CASERLGGRNEQFF.

This clone was seen once. The rearrangement uses TRBV6-6 and TRBJ2-7, with a weak D call TRBD1 (7 bases). V was cut by 5 bases and J by 2 bases, with 19 bases left in between. Germline CDR1 and CDR2: MNHNY and SVGAGI (reference sequence). This CDR3 region has 16 residues. The CDR3 loop is CASSGGMHRGTYEQYF. The DNA of the CDR3 is TGTGCCAGCAGTGGAGGGATGCACAGGGGTACCTACGAGCAGTACTTC.

This clone came up a few times. The genes are TRBV4-1 and TRBJ2-7, with D unresolved. CDR1 and CDR2 from the germline V gene are MGHRA and YSYEKL. The CDR3 covers 16 residues. Trimming took off 1 base at V and 6 bases at J, with 19 bases between the two ends. The CDR3 region is CASSQVDMVTSGEQYF. The CDR3 nucleotides are TGCGCCAGCAGCCAAGTCGACATGGTTACCTCTGGCGAGCAGTACTTC.

V is TRBV7-9 and J is TRBJ1-1; weak D call: TRBD1 (6 bases). This CDR3 has 14 residues. Germline V CDR1 and CDR2: SEHNR, FQNEAQ (reference sequence). Deletions cut 2 bases from V and 5 bases from J, with 12 bases between. CDR3 DNA: TGTGCCAGCAGCTTAATGAAGGGGGGGACTGAAGCTTTCTTT. It translates to CASSLMKGGTEAFF.

This sequence joins TRBV6-5 and TRBJ1-4; no clear D. Germline V gene data show CDR1 as MNHEY and CDR2 as SVGAGI. Trimming pared 7 bases from V and 0 bases from J, leaving 12 bases between. The CDR3 extends over 15 amino acids. DNA for the CDR3: TGTGCCAGCATCCGCGGGGATACAACTAATGAAAAACTGTTTTTT. Translating it yields CASIRGDTTNEKLFF.

This chain joins TRBV19 and TRBJ1-2; perhaps TRBD1 as D (6 bases). The germline V gene has CDR1 LNHDA and CDR2 SQIVND (reference sequence). V shed 3 bases and J shed 0 bases, with 11 bases lying between them. CDR3 length: 15 residues. For the CDR3, the DNA is TGTGCCAGTAGTATGGGGGCAAGGACTAACTATGGCTACACCTTC. This sequence encodes CASSMGARTNYGYTF.

This chain connects TRBV11-3 to TRBJ2-7; 8 nucleotides match TRBD1. In germline, CDR1 is SGHNT, CDR2 YENEEA. V dropped 4 bases and J dropped 3; count of bases not matched to a gene: 14. This CDR3 has 17 residues. The DNA of the CDR3 is TGTGCCAGCAGCTCCCCCATTTGCTGCGGACAGGGCTACGAGCAGTACTTC. Its translation is CASSSPICCGQGYEQYF.